This note documents a single T cell receptor (beta chain) sequence. This CDR3 is built from 14 residues. Trimming shortened V by 5 bases and J by 4 bases, and 14 bases separated the two germline ends. CDR1 and CDR2 from the germline V gene are SEHNR and FQNEAQ (reference sequence). The sample is drawn from a study of blood T cell repertoires in COVID-19. Overall study context: Researchers got acute and convalescent COVID-19 samples from the United States, Italy and Spain. Sources were T cells, B-cell-depleted T cells, or PBMCs; the material itself was cDNA or gDNA.

The assay was immunoSEQ multiplex PCR, and TCRdb's table has in-frame clones only and misses some. This sample has 40,000 or so clones, with around 92% found just once. The rearrangement joins TRBV7-9 to TRBJ1-2; unclear D gene. The TCR sequence derives from a human donor in a cohort sampled during active COVID-19. Specimen: peripheral blood. The CDR3 region has the DNA TGTGCCAGCAGCCGGGATGGGCTAGGCTATGGCTACACCTTC. Amino acids: CASSRDGLGYGYTF.